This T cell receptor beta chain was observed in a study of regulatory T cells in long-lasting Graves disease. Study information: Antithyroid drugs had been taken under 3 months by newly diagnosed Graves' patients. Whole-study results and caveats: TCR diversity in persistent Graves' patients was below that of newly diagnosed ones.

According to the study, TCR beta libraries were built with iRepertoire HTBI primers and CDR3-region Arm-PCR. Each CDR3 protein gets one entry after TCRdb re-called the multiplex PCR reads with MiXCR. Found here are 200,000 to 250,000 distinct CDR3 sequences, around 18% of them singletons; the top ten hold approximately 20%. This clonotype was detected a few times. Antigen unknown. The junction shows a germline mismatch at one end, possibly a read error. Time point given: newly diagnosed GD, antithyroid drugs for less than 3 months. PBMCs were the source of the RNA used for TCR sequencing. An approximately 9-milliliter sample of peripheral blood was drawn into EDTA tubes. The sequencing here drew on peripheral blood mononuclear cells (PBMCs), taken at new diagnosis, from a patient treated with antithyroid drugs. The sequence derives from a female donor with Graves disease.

The CDR3: CAGSPGAGASQPQHF. For the CDR3, the DNA is TGTGCCGGCAGCCCGGGCGCGGGGGCAAGTCAGCCCCAGCATTTT. This chain links TRBV3-1 with TRBJ1-5; possibly TRBD1 for D (6 bases). This CDR3 comprises 15 residues. Germline CDR1 is LGHDT and CDR2 is YNNKEL (reference sequence). The whole variable domain, filled in from reference TRBV3-1 and TRBJ1-5, reads DTAVSQTPKYLVTQMGNDKSIKCEQNLGHDTMYWYKQDSKKFLKIMFSYNNKELIINETVPNRFSPKSPDKAHLNLHINSLELGDSAVYFCAGSPGAGASQPQHFGDGTRLSIL.